The subject of this entry is one T cell receptor beta chain. Its antigen is not identified. Primers for the PCR totalled 60 Vbeta and 13 Jbeta. Profiling relied on immunoSEQ multiplex PCR, and the TCRdb table lists in-frame clones only, not all of them. This sample has some 65,000 clones, with about 70% found just once. The data derive from a study of cytomegalovirus exposure and HLA in healthy donors. Across the study: Among the approximately 410 genotyped donors, 70% to 90% were placed in the Caucasian-associated ancestry cluster. Study-wide results and limits: Common viral pathogens seemed to be connected with several of the most significant clusters, according to a later analysis. The authors enumerated some 160 TCR beta chains as linked to cytomegalovirus.

Germline lookup yields CDR1 SGHTA and CDR2 FQGTGA. The CDR3 extends over 15 amino acids. Trimming cost V 5 bases and J 5 bases; bases outside gene matches: 9. The chain is built from TRBV7-3 and TRBJ2-3, with 8 bases matching TRBD1. Material for sequencing was PBMCs. The TCR was taken from a woman between 25 and 40 years old in good health and CMV-seronegative. The CDR3 spells CASSPSGTGQDTQYF. CDR3 coding DNA: TGTGCCAGCAGCCCCTCCGGGACAGGTCAAGATACGCAGTATTTT.